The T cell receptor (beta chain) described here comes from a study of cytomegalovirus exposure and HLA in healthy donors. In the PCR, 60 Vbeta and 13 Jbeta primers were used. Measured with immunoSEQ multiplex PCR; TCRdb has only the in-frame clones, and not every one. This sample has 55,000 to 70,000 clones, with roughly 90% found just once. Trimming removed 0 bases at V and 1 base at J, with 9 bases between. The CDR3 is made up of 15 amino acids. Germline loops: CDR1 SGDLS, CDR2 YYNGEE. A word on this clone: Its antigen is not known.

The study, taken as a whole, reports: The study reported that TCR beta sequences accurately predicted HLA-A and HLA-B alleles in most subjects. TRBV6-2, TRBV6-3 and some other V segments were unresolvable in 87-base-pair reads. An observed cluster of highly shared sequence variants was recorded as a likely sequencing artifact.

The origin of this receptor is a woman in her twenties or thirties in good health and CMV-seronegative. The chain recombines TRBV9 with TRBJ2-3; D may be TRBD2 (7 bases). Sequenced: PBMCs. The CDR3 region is CASSVGGGGTDTQYF. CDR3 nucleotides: TGTGCCAGCAGCGTAGGGGGGGGCGGCACAGATACGCAGTATTTT.